This entry concerns a single TCR beta chain. Its target is not known. CDR3 length equals 15 residues. Trimming took off 2 bases at V and 5 bases at J, with 15 bases between the two ends. Germline V gives CDR1 SGHAT, CDR2 FQNNGV. PCR was performed a second time for about 7 to 11 cycles using a sample-barcoded 5' primer and a J-beta primer mix. The template-switch adaptor, which had 12 random nucleotides, put a tag on each cDNA molecule. One entry per CDR3 protein results from TCRdb running MiXCR on the 5' RACE reads. The table lists roughly 720,000 distinct CDR3 sequences, 53% of them singletons. This entry comes from a study of blood T cells in healthy people across ages. Study observations and caveats: Samples with more naive T cells showed higher observed beta diversity.

The sample consisted of blood. The V and J genes are TRBV11-2 and TRBJ2-5; a possible D gene is TRBD2 (6 bases). The clonotype was recovered from an elderly man in good health. The chain's CDR3 is CASSLPGLLSETQYF. The CDR3 DNA reads TGTGCCAGCAGCTTACCGGGACTCCTCTCGGAGACCCAGTACTTC.